The rows below give T cell receptor beta chains drawn from one sample of a study of blood T cell repertoires in COVID-19. Some clones are missing from TCRdb's copy, which holds only in-frame ones; the method was immunoSEQ multiplex PCR. The sample consists of over 70,000 clones, approximately 83% of them appearing once. Specimen: peripheral blood. Every receptor here comes from a human donor in a cohort sampled during active COVID-19. CDR3s include the opening cysteine and the closing phenylalanine or tryptophan. The D gene is left open where the match is weak. The size entry is marked missing in some rows and otherwise reads once, few, many or a size class.

>TRBJ1-2|TRBV4-1|TRBD1|.
CASSQVDRALGGYTF
TGCGCCAGCAGCCAAGTGGACAGGGCCTTGGGAGGCTACACCTTC
>TRBJ1-5|TRBV3-1/TRBV3-2|TRBD1|.
CASSQQGARQPQHF
TGTGCCAGCAGCCAACAGGGGGCAAGGCAGCCCCAGCATTTT
>TRBJ2-2|TRBV11-2|.|.
CASSPLGGVNTGELFF
TGTGCCAGCAGCCCCCTGGGCGGGGTGAACACCGGGGAGCTGTTTTTT
>TRBJ1-1|TRBV28|.|.
CASRRGSSNTEAFF
TGTGCCAGCAGACGGGGGAGTTCGAACACTGAAGCTTTCTTT
>TRBJ2-2|TRBV4-3|TRBD2|few
CASSQERTSGGPLLFF
TGCGCCAGCAGCCAAGAACGGACTAGCGGGGGCCCCTTGCTGTTTTTT
>TRBJ1-1|TRBV4-2|.|.
CASSQDVAGKWGTEAFF
TGTGCCAGCAGCCAAGATGTTGCAGGGAAGTGGGGCACTGAAGCTTTCTTT
>TRBJ1-1|TRBV7-9|.|.
CASSLNSMNTEAFF
TGTGCCAGCAGCTTAAACAGCATGAACACTGAAGCTTTCTTT
>TRBJ1-6|TRBV5-6|.|.
CASKIWGGNSPLHF
TGTGCCAGCAAAATCTGGGGGGGGAATTCACCCCTCCACTTT
>TRBJ2-5|TRBV11-3|.|.
CASSLGSRALGETQYF
TGTGCCAGCAGCTTAGGGTCGAGGGCCCTAGGAGAGACCCAGTACTTC
>TRBJ1-4|TRBV18|TRBD1|.
CASSPGTGGQKLFF
TGTGCCAGCTCACCAGGGACAGGGGGACAGAAACTGTTTTTT
>TRBJ2-7|TRBV3-1/TRBV3-2|TRBD1|.
CASSPRDRGFGEQYF
TGTGCCAGCAGCCCCCGGGACAGGGGTTTCGGCGAGCAGTACTTC
>TRBJ1-5|TRBV7-2|.|.
CASSLRGNQPQHF
TGTGCCAGCAGCTTAAGGGGGAATCAGCCCCAGCATTTT
>TRBJ2-1|TRBV12-3/TRBV12-4|.|once
CASSSRSEQFF
TGTGCCAGCAGTTCCCGGAGCGAGCAGTTCTTC
>TRBJ2-6|TRBV7-9|TRBD1|.
CASTPSQGASGANVLTF
TGTGCCAGCACCCCCTCCCAGGGGGCCTCTGGGGCCAACGTCCTGACTTTC
>TRBJ2-1|TRBV19|.|once
CASSIRGGTYNEQFF
TGTGCCAGTAGTATAAGAGGGGGAACTTACAATGAGCAGTTCTTC
>TRBJ2-7|TRBV6-5|.|.
CASSPGVAYEQYF
TGTGCCAGCAGCCCCGGGGTAGCCTACGAGCAGTACTTC
>TRBJ2-7|TRBV9|TRBD1|once
CASSTSGTGSYEQYF
TGTGCCAGCAGCACCTCCGGGACAGGGTCCTACGAGCAGTACTTC
>TRBJ2-1|TRBV28|TRBD1|.
CASSLSGGGNEQFF
TGTGCCAGCAGTTTATCAGGGGGCGGAAATGAGCAGTTCTTC
>TRBJ1-6|TRBV5-1|.|.
CASSLAGGGSPLHF
TGCGCCAGCAGCTTGGCCGGGGGTGGTTCACCCCTCCACTTT
>TRBJ1-6|TRBV6-6|.|.
CASSYSGAGNSPLHF
TGTGCCAGCAGTTACTCGGGTGCCGGGAATTCACCCCTCCACTTT
>TRBJ2-3|TRBV29-1|TRBD1|.
CSVEERRQGAGDTQYF
TGCAGCGTTGAAGAGCGCAGACAGGGGGCTGGGGATACGCAGTATTTT
>TRBJ2-5|TRBV11-3|TRBD2|.
CASSTWGGEDQETQYF
TGTGCCAGCAGCACCTGGGGGGGGGAGGATCAAGAGACCCAGTACTTC
>TRBJ2-3|TRBV5-6|.|once
CASSLGRREPSTDTQYF
TGTGCCAGCAGCTTGGGGAGACGGGAACCCTCCACAGATACGCAGTATTTT
>TRBJ2-7|TRBV27|TRBD1|.
CASSLIQGAYEQYF
TGTGCCAGCAGTTTAATACAGGGGGCCTACGAGCAGTACTTC
>TRBJ2-7|TRBV9|TRBD1|once
CASSVEGASSYEQYF
TGTGCCAGCAGCGTAGAGGGGGCGAGCTCCTACGAGCAGTACTTC
>TRBJ1-3|TRBV2|TRBD1|.
CASGQGAGNTIYF
TGTGCCAGCGGACAGGGGGCTGGAAACACCATATATTTT
>TRBJ2-1|TRBV6-6|TRBD2|.
CASNPTSISSNEQFF
TGTGCCAGCAACCCGACTAGCATTTCGAGTAATGAGCAGTTCTTC
>TRBJ1-5|TRBV12-3/TRBV12-4|.|.
CASSPTYNQPQHF
TGTGCCAGCAGTCCTACTTATAATCAGCCCCAGCATTTT
>TRBJ1-6|TRBV7-9|.|few
CASSKQGNSYNSPLHF
TGTGCCAGCAGCAAACAGGGTAACTCCTATAATTCACCCCTCCACTTT
>TRBJ2-5|TRBV4-1|TRBD1|.
CASSPVETGGRFIGETQYF
TGCGCCAGCTCCCCGGTCGAGACAGGGGGAAGGTTCATTGGAGAGACCCAGTACTTC